This T cell receptor (beta chain) comes out of a study of shared clonotypes between healthy human individuals. Findings and caveats of the study: Clonotypes shared by all four sorted-subset donors had higher generation probabilities than non-shared clonotypes.

Comment on this clone: Its antigen is not known.

Germline V gene data show CDR1 as SGHRS and CDR2 as YFSETQ. V lost 2 bases to trimming and J lost 5 bases, with 12 bases between them. The CDR3 length is 14 residues. Sequencing used immunoSEQ multiplex PCR; TCRdb keeps in-frame clones, though not all of them. Here the sample spans 950,000 to 1,100,000 clones, around 82% being singletons. This chain uses TRBV5-1 with TRBJ2-3; TRBD1 might be the D (6 bases). The sample taken for sequencing was memory CD4+ T cells from PBMCs. Subset here: CD45RA-negative fraction. The TCR comes from a young man in good health. Some clones in this sample may be carry-over from other donors' samples. The DNA of the CDR3 is TGCGCCAGCAGCTTAGTACCAGGGGAAGATACGCAGTATTTT. Translation: CASSLVPGEDTQYF.